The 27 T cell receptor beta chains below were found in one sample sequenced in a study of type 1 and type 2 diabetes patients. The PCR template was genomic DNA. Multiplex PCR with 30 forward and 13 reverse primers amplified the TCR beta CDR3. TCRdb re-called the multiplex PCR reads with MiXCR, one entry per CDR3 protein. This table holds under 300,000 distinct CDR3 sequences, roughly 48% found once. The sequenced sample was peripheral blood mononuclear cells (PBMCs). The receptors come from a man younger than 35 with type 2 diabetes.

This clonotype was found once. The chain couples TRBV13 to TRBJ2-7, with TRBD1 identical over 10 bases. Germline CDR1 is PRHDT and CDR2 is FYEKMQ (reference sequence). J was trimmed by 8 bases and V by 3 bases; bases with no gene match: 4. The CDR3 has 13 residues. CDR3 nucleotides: TGTGCCAGCAGCTTGGGACAGGGGTACAAGCAGTACTTC. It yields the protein CASSLGQGYKQYF.

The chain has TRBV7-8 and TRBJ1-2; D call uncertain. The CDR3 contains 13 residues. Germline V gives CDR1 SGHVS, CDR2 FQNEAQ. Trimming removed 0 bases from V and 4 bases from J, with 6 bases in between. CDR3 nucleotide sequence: TGTGCCAGCAGCTTAGCCCCCAGCTATGGCTACACCTTC. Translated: CASSLAPSYGYTF.

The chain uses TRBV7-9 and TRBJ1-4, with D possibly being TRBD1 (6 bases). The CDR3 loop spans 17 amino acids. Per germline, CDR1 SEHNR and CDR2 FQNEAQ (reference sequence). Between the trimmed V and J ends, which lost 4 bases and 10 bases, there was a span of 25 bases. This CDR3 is CASSSTSGAVESVKLFF. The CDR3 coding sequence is TGTGCCAGCAGCTCAACTTCGGGGGCGGTGGAATCCGTAAAACTGTTTTTT.

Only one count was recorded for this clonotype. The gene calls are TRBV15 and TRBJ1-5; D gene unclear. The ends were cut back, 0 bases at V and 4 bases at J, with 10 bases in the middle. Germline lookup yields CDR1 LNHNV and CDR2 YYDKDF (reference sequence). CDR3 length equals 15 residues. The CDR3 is CATSRDTGINQPQHF. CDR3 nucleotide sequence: TGTGCCACCAGCAGAGATACCGGGATAAATCAGCCCCAGCATTTT.

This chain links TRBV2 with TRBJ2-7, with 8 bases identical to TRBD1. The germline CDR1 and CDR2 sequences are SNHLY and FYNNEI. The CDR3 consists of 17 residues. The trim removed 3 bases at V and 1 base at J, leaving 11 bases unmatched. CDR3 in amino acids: CASSDDRGPSNSYEQYF. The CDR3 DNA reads TGTGCCAGCAGTGACGACAGGGGCCCAAGCAATTCCTACGAGCAGTACTTC. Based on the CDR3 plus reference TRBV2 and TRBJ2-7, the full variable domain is EPEVTQTPSHQVTQMGQEVILRCVPISNHLYFYWYRQILGQKVEFLVSFYNNEISEKSEIFDDQFSVERPDGSNFTLKIRSTKLEDSAMYFCASSDDRGPSNSYEQYFGPGTRLTVT.

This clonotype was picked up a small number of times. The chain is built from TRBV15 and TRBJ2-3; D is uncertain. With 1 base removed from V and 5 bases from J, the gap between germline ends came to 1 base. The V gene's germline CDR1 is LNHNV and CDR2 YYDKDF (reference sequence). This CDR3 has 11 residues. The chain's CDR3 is CATSRGDTQYF. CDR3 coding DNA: TGTGCCACCAGCAGAGGAGATACGCAGTATTTT.

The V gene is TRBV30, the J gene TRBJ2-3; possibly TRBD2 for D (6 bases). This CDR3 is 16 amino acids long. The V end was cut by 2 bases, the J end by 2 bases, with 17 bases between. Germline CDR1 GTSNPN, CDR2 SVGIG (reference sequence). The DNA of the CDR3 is TGTGCCTGGAGTTCTAAAAAACTAGCTCACACAGATACGCAGTATTTT. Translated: CAWSSKKLAHTDTQYF.

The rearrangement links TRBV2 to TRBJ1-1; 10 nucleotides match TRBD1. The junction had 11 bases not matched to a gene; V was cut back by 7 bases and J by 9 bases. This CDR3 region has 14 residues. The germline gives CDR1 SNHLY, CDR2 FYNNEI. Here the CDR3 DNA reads TGTGCCAGCAAGGGACAGGGGATCTATTATAAAGCTTTCTTT. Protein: CASKGQGIYYKAFF. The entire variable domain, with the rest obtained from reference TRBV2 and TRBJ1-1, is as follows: EPEVTQTPSHQVTQMGQEVILRCVPISNHLYFYWYRQILGQKVEFLVSFYNNEISEKSEIFDDQFSVERPDGSNFTLKIRSTKLEDSAMYFCASKGQGIYYKAFFGQGTRLTVV.

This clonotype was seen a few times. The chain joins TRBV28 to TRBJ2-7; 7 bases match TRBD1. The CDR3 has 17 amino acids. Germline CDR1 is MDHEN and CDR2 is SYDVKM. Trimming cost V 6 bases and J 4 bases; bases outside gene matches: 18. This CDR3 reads CASSLRDLTGIPYEQYF. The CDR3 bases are TGTGCCAGCAGCCTAAGGGACCTGACAGGGATCCCTTACGAGCAGTACTTC.

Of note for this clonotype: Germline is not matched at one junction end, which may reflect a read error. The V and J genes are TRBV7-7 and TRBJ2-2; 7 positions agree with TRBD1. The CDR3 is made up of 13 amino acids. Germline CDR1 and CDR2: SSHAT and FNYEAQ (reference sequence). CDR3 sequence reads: CASRSGGTGELFF. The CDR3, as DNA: TGTGCTAGCAGATCAGGGGGCACCGGGGAGCTGTTTTTT.

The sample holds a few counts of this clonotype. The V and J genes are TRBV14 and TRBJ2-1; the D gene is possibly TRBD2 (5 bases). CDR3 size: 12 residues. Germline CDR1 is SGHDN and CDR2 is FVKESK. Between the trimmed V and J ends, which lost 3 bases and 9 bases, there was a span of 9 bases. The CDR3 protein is CASSQARVEQFF. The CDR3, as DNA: TGTGCCAGCAGCCAGGCGAGGGTTGAGCAGTTCTTC.

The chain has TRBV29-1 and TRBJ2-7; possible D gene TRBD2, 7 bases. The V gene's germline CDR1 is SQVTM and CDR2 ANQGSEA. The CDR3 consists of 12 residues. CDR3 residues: CAGADTSYEQYF. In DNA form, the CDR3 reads TGCGCGGGGGCCGACACCTCCTACGAGCAGTACTTC.

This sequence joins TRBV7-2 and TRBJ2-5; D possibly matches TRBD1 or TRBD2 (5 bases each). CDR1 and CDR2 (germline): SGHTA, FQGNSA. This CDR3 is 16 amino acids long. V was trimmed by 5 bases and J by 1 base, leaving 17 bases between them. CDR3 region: CASSPRGVWFQETQYF. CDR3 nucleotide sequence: TGTGCCAGCAGCCCCCGAGGGGTGTGGTTCCAAGAGACCCAGTACTTC.

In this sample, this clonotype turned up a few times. The CDR3 sequence: CATSDPSLGGVGDTQYF. The CDR3 DNA follows: TGTGCCACCAGTGATCCCTCCTTAGGGGGTGTGGGAGATACGCAGTATTTT. The rearrangement uses TRBV24-1 and TRBJ2-3; tentatively, D is TRBD1 (6 bases). Trimming took off 3 bases at V and 5 bases at J, with 20 bases between the two ends. Germline V gives CDR1 KGHDR, CDR2 SFDVKD. The CDR3 runs to 17 residues.

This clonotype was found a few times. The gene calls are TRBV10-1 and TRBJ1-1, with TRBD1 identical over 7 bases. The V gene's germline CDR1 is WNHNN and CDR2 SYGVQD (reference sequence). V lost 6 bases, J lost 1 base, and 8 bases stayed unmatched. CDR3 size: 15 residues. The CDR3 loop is CASRGLQGTNTEAFF. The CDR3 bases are TGCGCCAGCAGAGGATTACAGGGGACGAACACTGAAGCTTTCTTT.

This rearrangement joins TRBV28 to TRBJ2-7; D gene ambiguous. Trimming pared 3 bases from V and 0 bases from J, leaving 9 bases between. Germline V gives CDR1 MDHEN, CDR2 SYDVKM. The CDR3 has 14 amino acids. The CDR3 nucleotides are TGTGCCAGCAGTTTCAGGCAGGACTCCTACGAGCAGTACTTC. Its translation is CASSFRQDSYEQYF.

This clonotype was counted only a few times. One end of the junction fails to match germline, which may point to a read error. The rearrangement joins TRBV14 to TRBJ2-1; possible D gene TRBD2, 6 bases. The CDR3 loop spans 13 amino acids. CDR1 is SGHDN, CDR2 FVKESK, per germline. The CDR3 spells CATSRSSGNEQFF. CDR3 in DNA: TGTGCCACCAGCCGGAGTAGCGGCAATGAGCAGTTCTTC.

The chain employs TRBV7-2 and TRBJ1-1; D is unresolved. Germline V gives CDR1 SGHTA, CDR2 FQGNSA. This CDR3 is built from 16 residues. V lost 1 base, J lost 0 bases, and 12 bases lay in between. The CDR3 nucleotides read TGTGCCAGCAGCTTAGATCGCGGGAAATTGAACACTGAAGCTTTCTTT. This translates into CASSLDRGKLNTEAFF.

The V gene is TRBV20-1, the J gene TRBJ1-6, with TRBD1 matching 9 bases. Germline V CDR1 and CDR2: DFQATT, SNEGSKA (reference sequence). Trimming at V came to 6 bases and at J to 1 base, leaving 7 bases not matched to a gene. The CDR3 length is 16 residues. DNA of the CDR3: TGCAGTGCACTCACAGGGGGCAGTTCCTATAATTCACCCCTCCACTTT. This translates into CSALTGGSSYNSPLHF.

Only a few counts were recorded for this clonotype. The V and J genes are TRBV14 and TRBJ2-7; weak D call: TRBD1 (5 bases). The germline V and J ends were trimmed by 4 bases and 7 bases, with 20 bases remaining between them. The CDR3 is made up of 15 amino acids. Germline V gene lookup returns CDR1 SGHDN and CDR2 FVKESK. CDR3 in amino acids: CASSPLWAGLREQYF. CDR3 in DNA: TGTGCCAGCAGCCCGTTATGGGCAGGGCTTCGGGAGCAGTACTTC.

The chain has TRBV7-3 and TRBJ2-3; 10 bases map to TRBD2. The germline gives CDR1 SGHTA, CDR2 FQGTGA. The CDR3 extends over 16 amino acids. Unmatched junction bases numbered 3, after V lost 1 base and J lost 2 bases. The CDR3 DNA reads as TGTGCCAGCAGCTTAAAACTAGCGGGGACCACAGATACGCAGTATTTT. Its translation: CASSLKLAGTTDTQYF. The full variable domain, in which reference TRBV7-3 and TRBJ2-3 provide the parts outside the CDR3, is GAGVSQTPSNKVTEKGKYVELRCDPISGHTALYWYRQSLGQGPEFLIYFQGTGAADDSGLPNDRFFAVRPEGSVSTLKIQRTERGDSAVYLCASSLKLAGTTDTQYFGPGTRLTVL.

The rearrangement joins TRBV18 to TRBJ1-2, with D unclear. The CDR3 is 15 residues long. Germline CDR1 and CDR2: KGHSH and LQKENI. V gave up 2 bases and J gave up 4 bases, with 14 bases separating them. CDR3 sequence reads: CASSPSLGQSYGYTF. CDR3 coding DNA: TGTGCCAGCTCACCAAGCCTGGGTCAGAGCTATGGCTACACCTTC.

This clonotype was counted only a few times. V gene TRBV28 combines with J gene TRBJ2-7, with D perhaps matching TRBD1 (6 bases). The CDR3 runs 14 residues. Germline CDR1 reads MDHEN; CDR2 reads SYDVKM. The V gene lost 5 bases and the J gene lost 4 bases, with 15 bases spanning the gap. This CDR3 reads CASSPQGPRYEQYF. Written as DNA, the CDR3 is TGTGCCAGCAGTCCACAGGGTCCAAGATACGAGCAGTACTTC.

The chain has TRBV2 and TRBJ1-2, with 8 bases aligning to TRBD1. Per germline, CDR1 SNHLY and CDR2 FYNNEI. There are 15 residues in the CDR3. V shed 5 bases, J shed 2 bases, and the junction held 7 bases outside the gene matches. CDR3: CASSRQGIRNYGYTF. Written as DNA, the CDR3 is TGTGCCAGCAGTCGACAGGGGATTAGGAACTATGGCTACACCTTC.

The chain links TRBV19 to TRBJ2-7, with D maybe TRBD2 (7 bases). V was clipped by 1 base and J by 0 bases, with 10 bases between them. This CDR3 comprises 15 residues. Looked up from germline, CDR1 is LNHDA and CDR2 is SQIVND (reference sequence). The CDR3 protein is CASSIGGGGSYEQYF. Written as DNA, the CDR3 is TGTGCCAGTAGTATAGGGGGAGGGGGCTCCTACGAGCAGTACTTC.

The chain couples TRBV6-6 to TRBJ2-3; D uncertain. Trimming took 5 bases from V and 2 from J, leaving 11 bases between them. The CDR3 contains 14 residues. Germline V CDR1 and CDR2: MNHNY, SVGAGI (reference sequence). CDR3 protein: CASSRTSYTDTQYF. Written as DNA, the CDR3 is TGTGCCAGCAGTCGTACAAGCTACACAGATACGCAGTATTTT.

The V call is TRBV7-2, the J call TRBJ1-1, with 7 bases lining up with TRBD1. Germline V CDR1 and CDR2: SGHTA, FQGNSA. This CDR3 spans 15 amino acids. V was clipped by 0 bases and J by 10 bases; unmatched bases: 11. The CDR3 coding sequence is TGTGCCAGCAGCTTAGCTGGGGACAGTAGGACCCGAGCTTTCTTT. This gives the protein CASSLAGDSRTRAFF.